These 11 T cell receptor beta chains originate from one sample sequenced in a study of cytomegalovirus exposure and HLA in healthy donors (TCRdb year 2017). The library was generated by the immunoSEQ multiplex PCR assay. A mixture of 60 forward primers for TCR Vbeta segments and 13 reverse primers for TCR Jbeta segments was used in the multiplex PCR. TCRdb took this table from immuneACCESS and kept in-frame rearrangements with V and J called. Such tables lack part of the clones; where checked against another copy, unresolved V genes explain under half of the gap, and the rest is unexplained. The sample includes tens of thousands of clones, with roughly three quarters observed a single time. The ten most abundant clones make up roughly 15% of the sample. Sequenced material: PBMCs. These receptors all come from a woman in her thirties or forties in good health and CMV-seropositive.

The chain employs TRBV7-9 and TRBJ1-5, with D unclear. Trimming cost V 3 bases and J 13 bases, with 13 bases left between them. Germline assignment: CDR1 SEHNR and CDR2 FQNEAQ (reference sequence). This CDR3 contains 12 residues. The CDR3 protein is CASSFNEGLQHF. The CDR3, as DNA: TGTGCCAGCAGCTTTAATGAGGGCCTACAGCATTTT.

The J gene is TRBJ2-3, the V gene TRBV14, with 7 nucleotides matching TRBD1. J gave up 2 bases and V 2 bases, and 4 bases lay outside the gene matches. Germline V gene data show CDR1 as SGHDN and CDR2 as FVKESK. The CDR3 totals 15 residues. The CDR3 coding sequence is TGTGCCAGCAGCCAAACAGGGGATTTCACAGATACGCAGTATTTT. Translation: CASSQTGDFTDTQYF.

V is TRBV7-9 and J is TRBJ2-2; TRBD2 matches 7 bases. The trim removed 1 base at V and 5 bases at J, leaving 7 bases unmatched. This CDR3 spans 16 amino acids. Per germline, CDR1 SEHNR and CDR2 FQNEAQ (reference sequence). In DNA, the CDR3 is TGTGCCAGCAGCTTAGATCTAGCGGTGAGGACCGGGGAGCTGTTTTTT. Translation: CASSLDLAVRTGELFF.

The chain couples TRBV10-1 to TRBJ2-7, with TRBD2 identical over 14 bases. The CDR3 covers 14 residues. After removal of 10 bases from V and 7 bases from J, the junction contained 9 bases not matched to a gene. The germline CDR1 and CDR2 sequences are WNHNN and SYGVQD (reference sequence). The CDR3 region has the DNA TGCGCCACCGAACAGGGACTAGCGGGGGTGGAGCAGTACTTC. It specifies CATEQGLAGVEQYF.

The chain carries TRBV19 and TRBJ2-3; D not certain. V shed 9 bases and J shed 10 bases, with 17 bases lying between them. In germline, CDR1 is LNHDA, CDR2 SQIVND (reference sequence). This CDR3 comprises 12 residues. The DNA of the CDR3 is TGTGCCAGCAGTCAATACCCCGGTCCGCAGTATTTT. Translation gives CASSQYPGPQYF.

J is TRBJ2-3 and V is TRBV5-1; TRBD1 might be the D (5 bases). The CDR3 is 15 amino acids. Germline lookup yields CDR1 SGHRS and CDR2 YFSETQ. Trimming stripped 0 bases from V and 3 bases from J, with 11 bases between. The chain's CDR3 is CASSLEGEGTDTQYF. The CDR3 nucleotides are TGCGCCAGCAGCTTGGAAGGGGAAGGGACAGATACGCAGTATTTT.

Here the CDR3 reads CASSLRAAGVGTDTQYF. The CDR3 DNA reads as TGTGCCAGCAGTTTACGAGCAGCGGGAGTGGGCACAGATACGCAGTATTTT. This chain uses TRBV27 with TRBJ2-3, with 8 nucleotides matching TRBD2. The CDR3 contains 17 residues. V dropped 2 bases and J dropped 1; count of bases not matched to a gene: 8. CDR1 is MNHEY, CDR2 SMNVEV, per germline (reference sequence).

The chain employs TRBV7-2 and TRBJ2-7; TRBD1 matches 8 bases. The CDR3 contains 15 residues. CDR1 and CDR2 from the germline V gene are SGHTA and FQGNSA. J gave up 2 bases and V 3 bases, and 6 bases lay outside the gene matches. This CDR3 is CASSFVTGAPYEQYF. The CDR3 nucleotides are TGTGCCAGCAGCTTTGTGACAGGGGCTCCCTACGAGCAGTACTTC.

The V call is TRBV4-1, the J call TRBJ2-3, with 8 bases lining up with TRBD1. The CDR3 contains 16 residues. The germline V gene encodes CDR1 MGHRA and CDR2 YSYEKL. V trimming: 0 bases; J trimming: 4 bases; junction bases outside the gene matches: 6. The chain's CDR3 is CASSQDPRGLPDTQYF. Here the CDR3 DNA reads TGCGCCAGCAGCCAAGATCCCAGGGGGCTCCCAGATACGCAGTATTTT.

J is TRBJ2-5 and V is TRBV5-4, with TRBD2 matching 7 bases. CDR1 SGHNT and CDR2 YYREEE come from the germline V gene (reference sequence). After removal of 0 bases from V and 5 bases from J, the junction contained 4 bases not matched to a gene. CDR3 size: 14 residues. The CDR3 bases are TGTGCCAGCAGCTTGGATCTGGGAGGGGAGACCCAGTACTTC. Translation gives CASSLDLGGETQYF.

V usage is TRBV5-6 and J usage is TRBJ2-3; no firm D call. The CDR3 spans 14 residues. CDR1 and CDR2 from the germline V gene are SGHDT and YYEEEE. Trimming stripped 3 bases from V and 0 bases from J, with 8 bases between. CDR3 in DNA: TGTGCCAGCAGCTCACGCGTAAGCACAGATACGCAGTATTTT. Protein sequence: CASSSRVSTDTQYF.